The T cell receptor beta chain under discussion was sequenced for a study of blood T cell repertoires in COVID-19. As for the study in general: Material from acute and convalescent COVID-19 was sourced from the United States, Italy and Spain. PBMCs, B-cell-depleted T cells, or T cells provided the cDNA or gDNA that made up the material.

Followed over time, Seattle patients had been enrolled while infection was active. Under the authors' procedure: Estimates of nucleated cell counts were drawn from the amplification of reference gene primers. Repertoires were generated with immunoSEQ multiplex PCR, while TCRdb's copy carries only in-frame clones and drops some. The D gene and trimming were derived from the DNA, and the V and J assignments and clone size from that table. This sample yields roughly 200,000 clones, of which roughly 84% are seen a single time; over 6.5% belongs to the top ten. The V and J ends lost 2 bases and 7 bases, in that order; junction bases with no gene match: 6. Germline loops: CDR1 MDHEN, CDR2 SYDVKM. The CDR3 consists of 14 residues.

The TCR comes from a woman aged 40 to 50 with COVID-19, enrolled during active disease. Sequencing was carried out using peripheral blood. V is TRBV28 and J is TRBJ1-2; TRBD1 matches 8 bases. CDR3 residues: CASSLSGQGGGYTF. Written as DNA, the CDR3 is TGTGCCAGCAGTTTAAGCGGACAGGGAGGTGGCTACACCTTC.